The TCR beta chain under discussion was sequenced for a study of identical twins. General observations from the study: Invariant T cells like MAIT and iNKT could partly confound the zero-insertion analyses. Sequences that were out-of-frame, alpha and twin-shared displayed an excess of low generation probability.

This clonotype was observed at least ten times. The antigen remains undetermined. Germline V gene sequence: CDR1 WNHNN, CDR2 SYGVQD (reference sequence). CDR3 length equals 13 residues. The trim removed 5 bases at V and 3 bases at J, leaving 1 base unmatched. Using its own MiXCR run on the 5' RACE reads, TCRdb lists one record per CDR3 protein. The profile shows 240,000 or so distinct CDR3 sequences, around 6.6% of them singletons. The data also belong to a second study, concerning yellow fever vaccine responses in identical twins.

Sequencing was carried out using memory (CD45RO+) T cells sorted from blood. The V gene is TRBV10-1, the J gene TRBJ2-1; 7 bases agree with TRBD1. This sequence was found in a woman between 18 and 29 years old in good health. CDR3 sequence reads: CASSQGDYNEQFF. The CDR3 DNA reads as TGCGCCAGCAGTCAGGGGGACTACAATGAGCAGTTCTTC.